Given below is one T cell receptor beta chain in context. The source of the sample is a study of blood T cell repertoires in COVID-19. The CDR3 sequence is 13 residues long. V was trimmed by 1 base and J by 7 bases, leaving 10 bases between them. The germline V gene has CDR1 SEHNR and CDR2 FQNEAQ (reference sequence). Methods used by the authors: Reference gene primer amplification gave nucleated cell count estimates. Sequencing used immunoSEQ multiplex PCR; TCRdb keeps in-frame clones, though not all of them. For V, J and clone size, that table is used; D and trimming come from the DNA. The sample comprises 130,000 or so clones, 80% to 90% of which are singletons, and about 2.3% rests with the top ten.

The rearrangement links TRBV7-9 to TRBJ1-2, with a weak D call TRBD1 (5 bases). Input material: PBMCs or T cells enriched from blood (not recorded which). This clonotype originated in a man between 35 and 55 years old with acute COVID-19. CDR3: CASSLGQGSGYTF. CDR3 DNA: TGTGCCAGCAGCTTAGGGCAGGGCTCTGGCTACACCTTC. Based on the CDR3 plus reference TRBV7-9 and TRBJ1-2, the full variable domain is DTGVSQNPRHKITKRGQNVTFRCDPISEHNRLYWYRQTLGQGPEFLTYFQNEAQLEKSRLLSDRFSAERPKGSFSTLEIQRTEQGDSAMYLCASSLGQGSGYTFGSGTRLTVV.